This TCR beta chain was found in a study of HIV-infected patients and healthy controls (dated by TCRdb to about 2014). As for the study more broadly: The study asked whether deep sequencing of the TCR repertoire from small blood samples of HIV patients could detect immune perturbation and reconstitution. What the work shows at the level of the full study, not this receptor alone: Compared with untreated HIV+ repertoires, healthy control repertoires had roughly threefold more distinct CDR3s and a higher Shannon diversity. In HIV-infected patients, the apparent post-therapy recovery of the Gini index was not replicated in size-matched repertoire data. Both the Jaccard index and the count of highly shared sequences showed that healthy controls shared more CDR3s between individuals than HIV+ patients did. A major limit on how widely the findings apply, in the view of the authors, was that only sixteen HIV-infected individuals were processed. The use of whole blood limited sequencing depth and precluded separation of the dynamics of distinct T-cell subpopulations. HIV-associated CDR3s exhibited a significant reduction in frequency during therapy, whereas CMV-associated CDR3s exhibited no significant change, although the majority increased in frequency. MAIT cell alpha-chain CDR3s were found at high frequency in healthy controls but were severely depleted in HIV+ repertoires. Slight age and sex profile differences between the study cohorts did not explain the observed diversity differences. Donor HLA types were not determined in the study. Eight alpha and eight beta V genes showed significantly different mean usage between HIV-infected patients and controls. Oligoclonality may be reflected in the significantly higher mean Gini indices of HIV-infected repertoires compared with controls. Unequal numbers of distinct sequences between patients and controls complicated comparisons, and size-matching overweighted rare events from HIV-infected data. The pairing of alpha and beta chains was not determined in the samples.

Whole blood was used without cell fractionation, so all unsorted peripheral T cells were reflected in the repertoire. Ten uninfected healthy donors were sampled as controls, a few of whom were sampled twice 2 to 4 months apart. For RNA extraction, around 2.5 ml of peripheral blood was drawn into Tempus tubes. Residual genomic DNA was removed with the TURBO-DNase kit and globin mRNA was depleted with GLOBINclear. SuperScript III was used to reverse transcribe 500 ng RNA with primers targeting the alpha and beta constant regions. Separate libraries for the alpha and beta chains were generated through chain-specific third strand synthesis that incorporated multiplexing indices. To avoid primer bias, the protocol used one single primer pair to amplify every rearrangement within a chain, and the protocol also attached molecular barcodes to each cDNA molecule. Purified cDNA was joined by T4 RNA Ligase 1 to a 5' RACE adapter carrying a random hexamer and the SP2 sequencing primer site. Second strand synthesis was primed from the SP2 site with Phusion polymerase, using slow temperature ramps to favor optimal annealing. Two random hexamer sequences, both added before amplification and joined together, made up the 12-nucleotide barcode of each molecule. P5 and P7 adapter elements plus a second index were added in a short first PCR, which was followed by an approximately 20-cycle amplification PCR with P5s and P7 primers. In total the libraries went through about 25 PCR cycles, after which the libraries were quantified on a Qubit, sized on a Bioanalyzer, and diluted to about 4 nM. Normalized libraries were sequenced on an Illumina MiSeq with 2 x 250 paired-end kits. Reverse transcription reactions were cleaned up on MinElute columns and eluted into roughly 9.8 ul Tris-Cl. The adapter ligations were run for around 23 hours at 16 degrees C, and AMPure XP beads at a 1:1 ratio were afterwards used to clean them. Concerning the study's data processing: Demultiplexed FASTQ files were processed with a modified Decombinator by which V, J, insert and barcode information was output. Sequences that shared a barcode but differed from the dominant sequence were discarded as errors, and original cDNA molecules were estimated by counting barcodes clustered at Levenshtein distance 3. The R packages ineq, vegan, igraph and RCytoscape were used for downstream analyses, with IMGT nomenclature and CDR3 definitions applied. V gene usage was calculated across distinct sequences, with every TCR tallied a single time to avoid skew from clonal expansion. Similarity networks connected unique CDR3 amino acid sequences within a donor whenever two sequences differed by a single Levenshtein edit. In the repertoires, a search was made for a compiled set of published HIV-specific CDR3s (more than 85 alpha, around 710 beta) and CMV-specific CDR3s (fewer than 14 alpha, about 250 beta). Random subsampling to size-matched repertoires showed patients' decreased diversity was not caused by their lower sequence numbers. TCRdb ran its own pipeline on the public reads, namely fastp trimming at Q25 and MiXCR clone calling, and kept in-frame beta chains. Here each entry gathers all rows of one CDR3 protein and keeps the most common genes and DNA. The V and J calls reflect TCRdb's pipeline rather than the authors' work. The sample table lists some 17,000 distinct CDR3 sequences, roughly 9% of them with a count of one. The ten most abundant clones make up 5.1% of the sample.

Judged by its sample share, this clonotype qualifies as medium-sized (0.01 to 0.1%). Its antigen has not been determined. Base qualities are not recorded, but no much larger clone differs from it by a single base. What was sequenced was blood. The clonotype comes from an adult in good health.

The DNA sequence reads TGTGCCAGCAGTTACTCTGGGGCTGGGGGGCGCCGAGACAATGAGCAGTTCTTC. Its translation reads: CASSYSGAGGRRDNEQFF. Rearrangement joined TRBV6-5 to TRBJ2-1; the D assignment is uncertain and may be TRBD1 or TRBD2, with 6 bases supporting each. Based on the germline V gene, the CDR1 and CDR2 sequences are MNHEY and SVGAGI. The junction carries 20 bases between V and J, which are trimmed by 0 bases and 5 bases respectively. The CDR3 measures 18 amino acids from cysteine to phenylalanine. The read is trimmed to its CDR3 DNA, 54 bases read in frame from base 1.